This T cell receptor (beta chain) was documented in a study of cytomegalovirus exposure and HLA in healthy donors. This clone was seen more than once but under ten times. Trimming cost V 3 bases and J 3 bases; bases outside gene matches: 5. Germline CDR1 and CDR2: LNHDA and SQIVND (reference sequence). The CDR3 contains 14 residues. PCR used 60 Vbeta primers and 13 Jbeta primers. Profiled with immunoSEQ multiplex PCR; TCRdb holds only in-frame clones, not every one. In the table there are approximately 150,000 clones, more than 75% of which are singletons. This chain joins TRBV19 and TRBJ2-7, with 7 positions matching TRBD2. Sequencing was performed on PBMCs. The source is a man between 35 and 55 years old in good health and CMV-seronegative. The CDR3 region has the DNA TGTGCCAGTAGTATGGGCAGGGAGGGCTACGAGCAGTACTTC. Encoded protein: CASSMGREGYEQYF.